This is a list of T cell receptor beta chains from one sample in a study of a mutant IDH1 vaccine in newly diagnosed glioma. For these receptors, no antigen is known. Clones were sequenced by immunoSEQ multiplex PCR, and TCRdb holds only the in-frame ones, with some missing. The sample contains roughly 29,000 clones, approximately 80% of which appear only once. The sequenced sample was PBMCs, obtained from a glioma patient whose treatment included an IDH1 peptide vaccine. These receptors all stem from a woman under 30 with glioma. Each CDR3 is given with its conserved first and last residue. D genes are given only for firm matches. The size of a clone is reported for some rows only, either as once, few or many, or as a class for expanded clones.

D gene,CDR3 length,J gene,clone size,V gene,CDR3 DNA,CDR3 protein
NA,14,TRBJ1-4,once,TRBV25-1,TGTGCCAGCAGTGAATTGGGGGTTGGGGAAAAACTGTTTTTT,CASSELGVGEKLFF
TRBD1,15,TRBJ1-5,NA,TRBV27,TGTGCCAGCCGGACAGGTGACGATCTCTCTCGGCCCCAGCATTTT,CASRTGDDLSRPQHF
TRBD1,16,TRBJ1-5,NA,TRBV5-8,TGTGCCAGCAGCTTGGCCGTGACAGGGGTTAATCAGCCCCAGCATTTT,CASSLAVTGVNQPQHF
NA,12,TRBJ1-1,NA,TRBV19,TGTGCCAGTAGTATAGATCGCAGGGGAGCTTTCTTT,CASSIDRRGAFF
TRBD2,17,TRBJ2-2,NA,TRBV4-3,TGCGCCAGCAGCCAAGTCCTAGCGGGAGGAATCACCGGGGAGCTGTTTTTT,CASSQVLAGGITGELFF
TRBD1,13,TRBJ1-2,NA,TRBV5-4,TGTGCCAGCAGCCTGACAGGGCTGGTTGGCTACACCTTC,CASSLTGLVGYTF
NA,12,TRBJ1-6,NA,TRBV28,TGTGCCAGCAGTTTATCGAATTCACCCCTCCACTTT,CASSLSNSPLHF
TRBD1,14,TRBJ1-2,NA,TRBV27,TGTGCCAGCAGATCCGGACAGGCGTTATATGGCTACACCTTC,CASRSGQALYGYTF
NA,14,TRBJ1-6,NA,TRBV18,TGTGCCAGCTCACCGAGTCCCAAGGATTCACCCCTCCACTTT,CASSPSPKDSPLHF
TRBD1,16,TRBJ1-1,NA,TRBV5-4,TGTGCCAGCAGCTCGGCCTGGACAGGTCGGGACACTGAAGCTTTCTTT,CASSSAWTGRDTEAFF
NA,14,TRBJ2-6,NA,TRBV11-3,TGTGCCAGCAGCCCCAACTCTGGGGCCAACGTCCTGACTTTC,CASSPNSGANVLTF
TRBD1,17,TRBJ1-2,NA,TRBV7-8,TGTGCCACCTCGAATAGAGACCCGGGACAGCTGCATTATGGCTACACCTTC,CATSNRDPGQLHYGYTF
NA,13,TRBJ2-7,NA,TRBV6-4,TGTGCCAGCAGTACCGGGCCCCCACGCGAGCAGTACTTC,CASSTGPPREQYF
NA,15,TRBJ2-2,NA,TRBV29-1,TGCAGCGTTGCCTTCGGGGTTGGAAGGACCGGGGAGCTGTTTTTT,CSVAFGVGRTGELFF
NA,16,TRBJ1-1,few,TRBV19,TGTGCCAGTAGTATACCCTCTGAGTGGGGGAGAACTGAAGCTTTCTTT,CASSIPSEWGRTEAFF
NA,17,TRBJ1-4,NA,TRBV6-1,TGTGCCAGCAGTGAACGCCCACCAGGGGCAACTAATGAAAAACTGTTTTTT,CASSERPPGATNEKLFF
TRBD1,15,TRBJ1-3,once,TRBV2,TGTGCCAGCAGCTGGGGCAGGGGGGGTGGAAACACCATATATTTT,CASSWGRGGGNTIYF
NA,12,TRBJ2-1,NA,TRBV30,TGTGCCTGGGGGACTGGCTTTAATGAGCAGTTCTTC,CAWGTGFNEQFF
TRBD1,13,TRBJ2-7,NA,TRBV7-2,TGTGCCAGCAGCTTTACAGGGGACTACGAGCAGTACTTC,CASSFTGDYEQYF
NA,16,TRBJ1-4,NA,TRBV7-2,TGTGCCAGCAGCGTCCGACAGGTTGCAACTAATGAAAAACTGTTTTTT,CASSVRQVATNEKLFF
TRBD1,14,TRBJ1-2,NA,TRBV7-8,TGTGCCAGCAGCTTAGGGACAGGGGTTGATGGCTACACCTTC,CASSLGTGVDGYTF
NA,13,TRBJ2-1,NA,TRBV5-6,TGTGCCAGCAGCTTGGGACCCTACAATGAGCAGTTCTTC,CASSLGPYNEQFF
NA,13,TRBJ2-7,NA,TRBV2,TGTGCCAGGAGTAGGACAGACGCCTACGAGCAGTACTTC,CARSRTDAYEQYF
TRBD1,15,TRBJ2-4,NA,TRBV29-1,TGCAGCGTTGAAGCAGGGGGTCTAGCCAAAAACATTCAGTACTTC,CSVEAGGLAKNIQYF
NA,13,TRBJ1-4,NA,TRBV18,TGTGCCAGCTCGGCGGGACCGGGTGAAAAACTGTTTTTT,CASSAGPGEKLFF
TRBD1,16,TRBJ2-2,NA,TRBV5-6,TGTGCCAGCAGCTTGATGGGGACAGGGAACACCGGGGAGCTGTTTTTT,CASSLMGTGNTGELFF
NA,14,TRBJ1-4,NA,TRBV9,TGTGCCAGCAGCCGACACGTCTCTAATGAAAAACTGTTTTTT,CASSRHVSNEKLFF
TRBD1,16,TRBJ1-1,NA,TRBV7-2,TGTGCCAGCAGCTCACAAATTGGGACAGGGTCCACTGAAGCTTTCTTT,CASSSQIGTGSTEAFF
NA,13,TRBJ1-1,NA,TRBV10-3,TGTGCCATCAGCCCGACGGCGAACACTGAAGCTTTCTTT,CAISPTANTEAFF
NA,13,TRBJ2-7,NA,TRBV6-6,TGTGCCAGCAGTTACCTCCACAGAGACGAGCAGTACTTC,CASSYLHRDEQYF
TRBD1,14,TRBJ2-5,NA,TRBV2,TGTGCCAGCGGACAGGGGGCCTTCCAAGAGACCCAGTACTTC,CASGQGAFQETQYF
NA,14,TRBJ2-7,NA,TRBV5-1,TGCGCCAGCAGCCAGACTCAGGGAACCTACGAGCAGTACTTC,CASSQTQGTYEQYF
NA,15,TRBJ2-5,NA,TRBV6-5,TGTGCCAGCAGTTCCCCACCGGGACTCCAAGAGACCCAGTACTTC,CASSSPPGLQETQYF
TRBD1,19,TRBJ1-2,NA,TRBV2,TGTGCCAGCAGTGAAGATATATTGGGGACAGGGGGCGGCATGGATGGCTACACCTTC,CASSEDILGTGGGMDGYTF
NA,15,TRBJ2-1,NA,TRBV9,TGTGCCAGCAGCGTGTCCCCCGCGAACAACAATGAGCAGTTCTTC,CASSVSPANNNEQFF
TRBD1,16,TRBJ1-1,NA,TRBV18,TGTGCCAGCTCACCCAAAAACAGGGGGCTTGACACTGAAGCTTTCTTT,CASSPKNRGLDTEAFF
NA,14,TRBJ1-5,NA,TRBV7-2,TGTGCCAGCAGCTCCGTCGGGGGGGGTGATCCCCAGCATTTT,CASSSVGGGDPQHF
NA,14,TRBJ1-3,once,TRBV5-5,TGTGCCAGCAGCTTGGAAGTTCTGAAAAACACCATATATTTT,CASSLEVLKNTIYF
NA,13,TRBJ1-4,NA,TRBV7-8,TGTGCCAGCACACAGGGCCCGGATGAAAAACTGTTTTTT,CASTQGPDEKLFF
TRBD2,16,TRBJ2-1,NA,TRBV5-1,TGCGCCAGCAGCCCCACTGCTAGCGGGAACTACAATGAGCAGTTCTTC,CASSPTASGNYNEQFF
TRBD1,15,TRBJ2-7,NA,TRBV7-9,TGTGCCAGCAGTCAAACAGGGGCGAGCTCCTACGAGCAGTACTTC,CASSQTGASSYEQYF
NA,13,TRBJ2-7,NA,TRBV4-1,TGCGCCAGCAGCCCGAGGGAAGGTTACGAGCAGTACTTC,CASSPREGYEQYF
TRBD1,16,TRBJ1-2,NA,TRBV6-5,TGTGCCAGCAGTTCCCGGACAGGGGCTAACGGCTATGGCTACACCTTC,CASSSRTGANGYGYTF
NA,16,TRBJ1-1,NA,TRBV5-4,TGTGCCAGCAGCTTGGCCAGCTTGGCAGGGGCCACTGAAGCTTTCTTT,CASSLASLAGATEAFF
TRBD1,17,TRBJ2-2,NA,TRBV5-3,TGTGCCAGAAGCCTGAGGGACAGGGGAGAGAACACCGGGGAGCTGTTTTTT,CARSLRDRGENTGELFF
NA,17,TRBJ1-5,NA,TRBV19,TGTGCCAGTAGTACTCAGGGGTCGGCCAGTCCTGGTCAGCCCCAGCATTTT,CASSTQGSASPGQPQHF
NA,13,TRBJ2-3,NA,TRBV29-1,TGCAGCGTTGTAGCGGATAGCACAGATACGCAGTATTTT,CSVVADSTDTQYF
NA,12,TRBJ1-1,NA,TRBV19,TGTGCCAGTAGTATACGGGGGACTGAAGCTTTCTTT,CASSIRGTEAFF
NA,13,TRBJ1-2,NA,TRBV7-9,TGTGCCAGCAGCCCGAGAGGGGGTGATGGCTACACCTTC,CASSPRGGDGYTF